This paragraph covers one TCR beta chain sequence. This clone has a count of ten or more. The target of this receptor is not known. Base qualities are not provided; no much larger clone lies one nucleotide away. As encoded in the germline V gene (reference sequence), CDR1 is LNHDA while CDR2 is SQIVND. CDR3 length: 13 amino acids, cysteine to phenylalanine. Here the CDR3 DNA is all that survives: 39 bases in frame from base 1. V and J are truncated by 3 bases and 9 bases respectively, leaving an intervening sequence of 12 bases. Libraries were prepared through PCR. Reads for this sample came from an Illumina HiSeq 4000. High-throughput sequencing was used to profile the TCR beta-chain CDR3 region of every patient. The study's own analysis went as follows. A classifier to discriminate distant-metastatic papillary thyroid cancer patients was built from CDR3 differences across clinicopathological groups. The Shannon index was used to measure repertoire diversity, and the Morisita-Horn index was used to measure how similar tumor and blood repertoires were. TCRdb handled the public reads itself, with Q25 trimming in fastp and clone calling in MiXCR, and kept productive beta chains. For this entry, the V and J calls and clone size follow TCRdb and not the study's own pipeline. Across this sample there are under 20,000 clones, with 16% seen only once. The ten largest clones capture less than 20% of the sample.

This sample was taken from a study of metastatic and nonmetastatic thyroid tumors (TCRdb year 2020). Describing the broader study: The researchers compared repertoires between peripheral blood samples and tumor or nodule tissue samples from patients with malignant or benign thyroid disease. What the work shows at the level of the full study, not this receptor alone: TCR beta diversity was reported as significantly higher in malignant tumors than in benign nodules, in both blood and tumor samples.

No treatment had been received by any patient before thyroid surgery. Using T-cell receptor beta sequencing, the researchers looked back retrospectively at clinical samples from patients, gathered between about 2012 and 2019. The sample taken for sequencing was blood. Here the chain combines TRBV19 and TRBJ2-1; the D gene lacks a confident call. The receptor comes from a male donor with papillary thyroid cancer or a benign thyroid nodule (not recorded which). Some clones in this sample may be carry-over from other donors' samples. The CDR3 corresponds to CASSMGRAGEQFF. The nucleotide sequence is TGTGCCAGTAGTATGGGTAGGGCCGGTGAGCAGTTCTTC.